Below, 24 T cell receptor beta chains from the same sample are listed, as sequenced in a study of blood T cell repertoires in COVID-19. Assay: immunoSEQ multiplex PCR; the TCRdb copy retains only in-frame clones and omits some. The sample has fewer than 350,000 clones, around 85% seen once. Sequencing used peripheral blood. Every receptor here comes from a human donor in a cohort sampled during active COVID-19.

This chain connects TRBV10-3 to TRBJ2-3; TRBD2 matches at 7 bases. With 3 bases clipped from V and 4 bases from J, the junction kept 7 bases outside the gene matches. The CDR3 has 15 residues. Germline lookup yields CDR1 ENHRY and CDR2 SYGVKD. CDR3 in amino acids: CAISDPRGVSDTQYF. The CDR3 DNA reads TGTGCCATCAGTGACCCCCGGGGGGTGTCAGATACGCAGTATTTT.

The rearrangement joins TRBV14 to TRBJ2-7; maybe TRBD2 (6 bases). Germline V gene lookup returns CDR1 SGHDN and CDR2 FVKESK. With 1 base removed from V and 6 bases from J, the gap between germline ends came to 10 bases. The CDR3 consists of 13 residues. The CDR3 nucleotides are TGTGCCAGCAGCCAAGTCCGGGGGAGCGAGCAGTACTTC. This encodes CASSQVRGSEQYF.

The CDR3 region is CASSQGTGALAQYF. CDR3 coding DNA: TGTGCCAGCAGCCAAGGGACAGGTGCTCTGGCGCAGTACTTC. V and J are TRBV4-2 and TRBJ2-7; TRBD1 matches 7 bases. The CDR3 totals 14 residues. Germline V CDR1 and CDR2: LGHNA, YNFKEQ. J was trimmed by 9 bases and V by 1 base; bases with no gene match: 9.

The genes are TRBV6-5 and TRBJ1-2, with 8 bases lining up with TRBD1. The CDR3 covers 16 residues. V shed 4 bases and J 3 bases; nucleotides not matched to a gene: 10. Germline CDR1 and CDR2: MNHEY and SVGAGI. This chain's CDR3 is CASSSPSRGRYYGYTF. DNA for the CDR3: TGTGCCAGCAGTTCTCCAAGCAGGGGGCGCTACTATGGCTACACCTTC.

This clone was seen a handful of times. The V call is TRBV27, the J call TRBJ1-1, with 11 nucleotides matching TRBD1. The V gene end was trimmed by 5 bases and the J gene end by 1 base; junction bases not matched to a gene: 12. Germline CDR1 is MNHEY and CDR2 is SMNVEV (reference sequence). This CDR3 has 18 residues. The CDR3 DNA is TGTGCCAGCAGTCCTCGGTTGGACAGGGGGCATGGGAACACTGAAGCTTTCTTT. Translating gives CASSPRLDRGHGNTEAFF.

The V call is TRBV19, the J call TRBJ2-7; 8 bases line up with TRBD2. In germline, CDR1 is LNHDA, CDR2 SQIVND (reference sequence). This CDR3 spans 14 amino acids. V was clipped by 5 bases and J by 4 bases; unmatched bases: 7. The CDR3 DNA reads TGTGCCAGTAGTCCATTCGCGGGAGGTTACGAGCAGTACTTC. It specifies CASSPFAGGYEQYF.

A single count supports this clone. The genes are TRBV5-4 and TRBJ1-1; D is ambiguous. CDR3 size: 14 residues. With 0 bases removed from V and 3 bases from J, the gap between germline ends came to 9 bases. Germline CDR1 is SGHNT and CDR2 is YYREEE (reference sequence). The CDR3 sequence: CASSLVQNYTEAFF. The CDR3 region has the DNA TGTGCCAGCAGCTTGGTACAGAATTACACTGAAGCTTTCTTT.

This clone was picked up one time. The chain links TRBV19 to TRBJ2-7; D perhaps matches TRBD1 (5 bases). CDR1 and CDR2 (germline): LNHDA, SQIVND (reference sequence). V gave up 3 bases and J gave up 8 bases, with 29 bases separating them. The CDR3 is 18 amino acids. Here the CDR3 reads CASSMATAGQLPTSKQYF. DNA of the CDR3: TGTGCCAGTAGTATGGCAACGGCAGGGCAACTTCCTACGAGTAAGCAGTACTTC.

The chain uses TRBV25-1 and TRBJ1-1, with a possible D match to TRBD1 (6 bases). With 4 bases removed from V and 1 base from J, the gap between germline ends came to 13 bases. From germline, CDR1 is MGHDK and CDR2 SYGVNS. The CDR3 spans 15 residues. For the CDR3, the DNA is TGTGCCAGCAGTGCTACAAAGACAGGGAACACTGAAGCTTTCTTT. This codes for CASSATKTGNTEAFF.

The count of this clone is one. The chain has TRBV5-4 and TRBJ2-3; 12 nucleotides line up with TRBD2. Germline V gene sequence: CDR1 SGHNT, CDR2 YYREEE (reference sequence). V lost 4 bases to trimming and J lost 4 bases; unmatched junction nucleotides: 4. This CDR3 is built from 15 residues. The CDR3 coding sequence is TGTGCCAGCAGCCGGACTAGCGGGACCCCAGATACGCAGTATTTT. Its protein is CASSRTSGTPDTQYF.

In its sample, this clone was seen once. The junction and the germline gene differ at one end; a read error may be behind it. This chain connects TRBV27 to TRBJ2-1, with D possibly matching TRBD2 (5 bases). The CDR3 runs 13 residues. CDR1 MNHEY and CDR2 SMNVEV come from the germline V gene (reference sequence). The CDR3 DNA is TGTGCCAGCAGGTATACTAGTGATCTCCCGGTTGTCTTC. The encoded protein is CASRYTSDLPVVF.

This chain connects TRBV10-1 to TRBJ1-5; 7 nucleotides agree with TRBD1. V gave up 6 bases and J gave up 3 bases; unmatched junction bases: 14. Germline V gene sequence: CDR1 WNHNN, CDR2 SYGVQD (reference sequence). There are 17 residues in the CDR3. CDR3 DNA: TGCGCCAGCAGCGAGGACAGGAGACACAGCGCCAATCAGCCCCAGCATTTT. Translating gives CASSEDRRHSANQPQHF.

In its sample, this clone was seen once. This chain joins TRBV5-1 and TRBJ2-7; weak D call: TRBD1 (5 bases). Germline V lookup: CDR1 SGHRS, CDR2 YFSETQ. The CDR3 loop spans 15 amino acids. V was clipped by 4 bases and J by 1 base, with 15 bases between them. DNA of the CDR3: TGCGCCAGCAGCACCCAAACAGGTTCTTCCTACGAGCAGTACTTC. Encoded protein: CASSTQTGSSYEQYF.

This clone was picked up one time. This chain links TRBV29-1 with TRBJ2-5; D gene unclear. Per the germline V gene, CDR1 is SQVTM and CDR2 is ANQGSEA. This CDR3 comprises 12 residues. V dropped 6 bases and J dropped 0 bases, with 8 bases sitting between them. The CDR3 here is CSVADYQETQYF. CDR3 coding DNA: TGCAGCGTAGCCGACTACCAAGAGACCCAGTACTTC.

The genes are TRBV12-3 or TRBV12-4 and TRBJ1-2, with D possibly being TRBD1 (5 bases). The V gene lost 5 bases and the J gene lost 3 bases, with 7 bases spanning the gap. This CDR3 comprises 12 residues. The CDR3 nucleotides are TGTGCCAGCAGTGACAGCTACTATGGCTACACCTTC. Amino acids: CASSDSYYGYTF.

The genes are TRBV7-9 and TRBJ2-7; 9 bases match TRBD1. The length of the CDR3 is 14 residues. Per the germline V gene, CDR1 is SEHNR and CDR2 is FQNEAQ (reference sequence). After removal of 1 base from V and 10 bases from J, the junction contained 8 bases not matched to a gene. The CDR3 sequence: CASSLEGQGIGQYF. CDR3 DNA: TGTGCCAGCAGCTTAGAGGGACAGGGAATAGGTCAGTACTTC. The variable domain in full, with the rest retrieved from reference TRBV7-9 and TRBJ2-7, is DTGVSQNPRHKITKRGQNVTFRCDPISEHNRLYWYRQTLGQGPEFLTYFQNEAQLEKSRLLSDRFSAERPKGSFSTLEIQRTEQGDSAMYLCASSLEGQGIGQYFGPGTRLTVT.

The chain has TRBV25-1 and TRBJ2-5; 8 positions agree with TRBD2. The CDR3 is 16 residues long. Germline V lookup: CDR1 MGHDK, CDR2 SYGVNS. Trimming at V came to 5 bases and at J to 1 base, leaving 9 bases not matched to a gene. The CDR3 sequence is CASSLGGGRAQETQYF. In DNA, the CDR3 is TGTGCCAGCAGTCTCGGGGGGGGGCGCGCCCAAGAGACCCAGTACTTC.

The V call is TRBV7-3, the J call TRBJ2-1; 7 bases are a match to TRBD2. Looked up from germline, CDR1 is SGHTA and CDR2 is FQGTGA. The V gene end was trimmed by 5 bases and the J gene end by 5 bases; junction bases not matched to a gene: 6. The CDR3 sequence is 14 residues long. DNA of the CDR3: TGTGCCAGCAGCCCAACCCGGGGGGACAATGAGCAGTTCTTC. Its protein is CASSPTRGDNEQFF.

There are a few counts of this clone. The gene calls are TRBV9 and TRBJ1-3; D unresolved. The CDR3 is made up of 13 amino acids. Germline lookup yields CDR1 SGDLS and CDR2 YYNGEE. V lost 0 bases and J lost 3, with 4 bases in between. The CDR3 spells CASSVAFGNTIYF. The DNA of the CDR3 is TGTGCCAGCAGCGTAGCTTTTGGAAACACCATATATTTT.

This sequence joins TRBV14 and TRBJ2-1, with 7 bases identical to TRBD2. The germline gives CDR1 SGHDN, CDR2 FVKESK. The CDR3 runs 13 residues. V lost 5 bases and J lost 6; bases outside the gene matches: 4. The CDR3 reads CASSWGTTNEQFF. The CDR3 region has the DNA TGTGCCAGCAGCTGGGGGACTACCAATGAGCAGTTCTTC.

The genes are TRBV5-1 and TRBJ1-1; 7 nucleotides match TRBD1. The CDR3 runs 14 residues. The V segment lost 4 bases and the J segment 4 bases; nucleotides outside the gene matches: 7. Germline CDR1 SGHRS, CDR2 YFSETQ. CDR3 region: CASSSRGLGTEAFF. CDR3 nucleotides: TGCGCCAGCAGCAGCAGGGGGTTAGGCACTGAAGCTTTCTTT.

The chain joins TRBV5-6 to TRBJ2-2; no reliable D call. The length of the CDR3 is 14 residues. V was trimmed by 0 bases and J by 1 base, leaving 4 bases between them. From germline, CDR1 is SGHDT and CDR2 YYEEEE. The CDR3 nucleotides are TGTGCCAGCAGCTTGGACAAGAACACCGGGGAGCTGTTTTTT. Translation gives CASSLDKNTGELFF.

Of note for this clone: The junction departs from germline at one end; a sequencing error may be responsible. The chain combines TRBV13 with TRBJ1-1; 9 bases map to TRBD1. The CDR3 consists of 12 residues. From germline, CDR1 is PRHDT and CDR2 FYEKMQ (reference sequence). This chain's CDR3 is CASGTGNPEAFF. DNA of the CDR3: TGTGCCAGCGGGACAGGGAACCCTGAAGCTTTCTTT. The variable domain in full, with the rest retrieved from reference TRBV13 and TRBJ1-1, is AAGVIQSPRHLIKEKRETATLKCYPIPRHDTVYWYQQGPGQDPQFLISFYEKMQSDKGSIPDRFSAQQFSDYHSELNMSSLELGDSALYFCASGTGNPEAFFGQGTRLTVV.

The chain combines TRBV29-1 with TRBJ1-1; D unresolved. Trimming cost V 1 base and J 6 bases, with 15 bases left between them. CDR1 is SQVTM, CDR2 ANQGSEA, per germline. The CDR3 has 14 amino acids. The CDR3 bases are TGCAGCGTTGAAGCTGGGCGCCTTTCCTCTGAAGCTTTCTTT. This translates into CSVEAGRLSSEAFF.